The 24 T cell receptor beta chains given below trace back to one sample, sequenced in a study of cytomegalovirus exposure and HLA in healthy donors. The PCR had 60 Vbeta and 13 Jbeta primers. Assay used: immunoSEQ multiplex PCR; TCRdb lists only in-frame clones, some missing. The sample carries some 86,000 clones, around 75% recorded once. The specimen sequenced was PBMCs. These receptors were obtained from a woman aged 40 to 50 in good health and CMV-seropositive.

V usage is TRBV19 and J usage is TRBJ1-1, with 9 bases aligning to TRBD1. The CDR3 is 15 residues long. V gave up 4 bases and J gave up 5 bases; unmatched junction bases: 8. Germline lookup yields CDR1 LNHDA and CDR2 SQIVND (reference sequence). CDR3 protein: CASSTPDRGRTEAFF. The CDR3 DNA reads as TGTGCCAGTAGTACGCCGGACAGGGGTAGGACTGAAGCTTTCTTT.

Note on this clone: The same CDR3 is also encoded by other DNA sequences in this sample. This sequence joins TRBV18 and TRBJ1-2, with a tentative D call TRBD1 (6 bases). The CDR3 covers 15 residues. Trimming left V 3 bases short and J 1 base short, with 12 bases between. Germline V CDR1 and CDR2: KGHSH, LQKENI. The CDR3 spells CASSPPGQLNYGYTF. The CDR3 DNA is TGTGCCAGCTCACCCCCGGGACAACTTAACTATGGCTACACCTTC.

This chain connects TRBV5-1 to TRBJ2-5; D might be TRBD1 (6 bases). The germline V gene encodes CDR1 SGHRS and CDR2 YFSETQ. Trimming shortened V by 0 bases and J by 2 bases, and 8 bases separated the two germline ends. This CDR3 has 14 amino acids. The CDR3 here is CASSLERGQETQYF. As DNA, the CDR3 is TGCGCCAGCAGCTTGGAAAGGGGGCAAGAGACCCAGTACTTC.

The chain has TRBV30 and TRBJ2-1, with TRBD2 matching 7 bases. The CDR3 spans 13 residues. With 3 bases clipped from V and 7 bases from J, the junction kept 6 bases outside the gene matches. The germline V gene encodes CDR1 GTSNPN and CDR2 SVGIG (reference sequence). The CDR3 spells CAWSGLGLNEQFF. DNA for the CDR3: TGTGCCTGGAGCGGACTAGGGTTGAATGAGCAGTTCTTC.

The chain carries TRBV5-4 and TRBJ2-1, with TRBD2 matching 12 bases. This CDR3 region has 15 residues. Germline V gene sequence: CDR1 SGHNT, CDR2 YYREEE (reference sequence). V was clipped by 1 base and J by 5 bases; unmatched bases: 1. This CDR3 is CASSLRLAGDNEQFF. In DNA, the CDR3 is TGTGCCAGCAGCTTGAGACTAGCGGGGGACAATGAGCAGTTCTTC.

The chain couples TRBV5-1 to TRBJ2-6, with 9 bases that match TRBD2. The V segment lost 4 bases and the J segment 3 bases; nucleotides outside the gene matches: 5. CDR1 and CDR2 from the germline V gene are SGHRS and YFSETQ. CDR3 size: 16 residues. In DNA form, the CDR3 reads TGCGCCAGCAGCCTTAGCGGGAGCGGTGGGGCCAACGTCCTGACTTTC. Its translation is CASSLSGSGGANVLTF.

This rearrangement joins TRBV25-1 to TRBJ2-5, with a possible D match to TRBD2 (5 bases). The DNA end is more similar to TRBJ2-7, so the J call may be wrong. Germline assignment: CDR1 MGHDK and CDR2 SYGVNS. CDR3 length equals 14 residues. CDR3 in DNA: TGTGCCACCGCTAGCACCGTCAGTCTACGCGAGCAGTACTTC. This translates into CATASTVSLREQYF.

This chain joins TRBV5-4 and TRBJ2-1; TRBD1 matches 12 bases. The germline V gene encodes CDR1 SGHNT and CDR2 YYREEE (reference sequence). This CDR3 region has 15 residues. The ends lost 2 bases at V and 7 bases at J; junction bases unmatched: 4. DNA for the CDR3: TGTGCCAGCAGCTTCGGGACAGGGGGCTCGAATGAGCAGTTCTTC. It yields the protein CASSFGTGGSNEQFF. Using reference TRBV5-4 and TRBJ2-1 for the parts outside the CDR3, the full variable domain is ETGVTQSPTHLIKTRGQQVTLRCSSQSGHNTVSWYQQALGQGPQFIFQYYREEENGRGNFPPRFSGLQFPNYSSELNVNALELDDSALYLCASSFGTGGSNEQFFGPGTRLTVL.

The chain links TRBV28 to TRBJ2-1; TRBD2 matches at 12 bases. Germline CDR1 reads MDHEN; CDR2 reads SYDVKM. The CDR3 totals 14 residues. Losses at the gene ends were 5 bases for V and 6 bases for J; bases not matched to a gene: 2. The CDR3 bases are TGTGCCAGCAGTCTAGCGGGAGGGCCCAATGAGCAGTTCTTC. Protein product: CASSLAGGPNEQFF.

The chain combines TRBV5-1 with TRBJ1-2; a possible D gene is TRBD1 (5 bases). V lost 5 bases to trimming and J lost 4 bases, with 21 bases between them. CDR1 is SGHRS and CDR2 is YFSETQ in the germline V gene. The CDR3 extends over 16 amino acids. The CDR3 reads CASREVFTGDVYGYTF. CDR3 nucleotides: TGCGCCAGCAGGGAAGTTTTTACAGGAGATGTCTATGGCTACACCTTC.

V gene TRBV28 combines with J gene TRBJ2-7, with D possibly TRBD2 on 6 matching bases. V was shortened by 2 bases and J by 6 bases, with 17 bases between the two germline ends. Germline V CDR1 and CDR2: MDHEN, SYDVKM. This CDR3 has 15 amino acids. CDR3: CASSLNLGGPSEQYF. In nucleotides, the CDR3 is TGTGCCAGCAGTTTAAATCTAGGAGGGCCCTCCGAGCAGTACTTC.

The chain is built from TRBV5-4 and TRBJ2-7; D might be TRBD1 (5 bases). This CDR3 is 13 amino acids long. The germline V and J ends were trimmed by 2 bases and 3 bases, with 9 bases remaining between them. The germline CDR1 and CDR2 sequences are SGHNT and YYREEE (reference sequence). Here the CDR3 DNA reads TGTGCCAGCAGCTTATCAGGGATCTACGAGCAGTACTTC. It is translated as CASSLSGIYEQYF.

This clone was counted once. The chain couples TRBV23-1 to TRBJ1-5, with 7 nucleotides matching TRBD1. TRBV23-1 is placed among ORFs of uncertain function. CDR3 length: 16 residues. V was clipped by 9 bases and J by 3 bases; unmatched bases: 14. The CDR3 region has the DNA TGCGCCAGTCCTACGGAGGGGGCAAGCGCCAATCAGCCCCAGCATTTT. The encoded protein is CASPTEGASANQPQHF.

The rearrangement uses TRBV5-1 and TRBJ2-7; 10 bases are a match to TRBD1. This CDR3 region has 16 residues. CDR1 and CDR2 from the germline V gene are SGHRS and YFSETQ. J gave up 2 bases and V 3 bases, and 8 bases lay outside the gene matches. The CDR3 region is CASSWGTGTGAYEQYF. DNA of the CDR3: TGCGCCAGCAGCTGGGGGACCGGGACAGGGGCCTACGAGCAGTACTTC.

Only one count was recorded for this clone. CDR3 sequence reads: CASISGERGPNEQFF. CDR3 DNA: TGTGCCAGTATCAGTGGGGAGCGGGGGCCTAATGAGCAGTTCTTC. The chain uses TRBV19 and TRBJ2-1; TRBD2 agrees at 8 bases. The V gene's germline CDR1 is LNHDA and CDR2 SQIVND (reference sequence). Trimming removed 7 bases from V and 7 bases from J; junction bases left unmatched: 12. The CDR3 has 15 amino acids. The entire variable domain, with the rest obtained from reference TRBV19 and TRBJ2-1, is as follows: DGGITQSPKYLFRKEGQNVTLSCEQNLNHDAMYWYRQDPGQGLRLIYYSQIVNDFQKGDIAEGYSVSREKKESFPLTVTSAQKNPTAFYLCASISGERGPNEQFFGPGTRLTVL.

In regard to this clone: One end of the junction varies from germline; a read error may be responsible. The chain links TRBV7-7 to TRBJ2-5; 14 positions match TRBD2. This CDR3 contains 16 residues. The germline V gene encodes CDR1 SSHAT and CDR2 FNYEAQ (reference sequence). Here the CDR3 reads CASSLGLAGGQETQYF. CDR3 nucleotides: TGTGCTAGCAGCTTAGGACTAGCGGGAGGACAAGAGACCCAGTACTTC. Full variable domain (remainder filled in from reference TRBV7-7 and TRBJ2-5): GAGVSQSPRYKVTKRGQDVTLRCDPISSHATLYWYQQALGQGPEFLTYFNYEAQPDKSGLPSDRFSAERPEGSISTLTIQRTEQRDSAMYRCASSLGLAGGQETQYFGPGTRLLVL.

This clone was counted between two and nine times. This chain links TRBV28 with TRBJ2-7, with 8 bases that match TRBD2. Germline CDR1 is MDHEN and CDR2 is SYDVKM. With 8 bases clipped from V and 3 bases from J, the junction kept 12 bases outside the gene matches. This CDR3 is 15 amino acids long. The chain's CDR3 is CASHPSGSPGYEQYF. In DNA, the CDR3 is TGTGCCAGCCACCCAAGCGGGAGCCCCGGCTACGAGCAGTACTTC.

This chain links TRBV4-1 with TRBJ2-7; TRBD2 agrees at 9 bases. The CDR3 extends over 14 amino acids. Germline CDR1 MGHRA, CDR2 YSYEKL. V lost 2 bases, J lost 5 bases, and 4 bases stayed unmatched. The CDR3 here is CASSQSPSGDEQYF. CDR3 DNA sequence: TGCGCCAGCAGCCAATCCCCTAGCGGGGACGAGCAGTACTTC.

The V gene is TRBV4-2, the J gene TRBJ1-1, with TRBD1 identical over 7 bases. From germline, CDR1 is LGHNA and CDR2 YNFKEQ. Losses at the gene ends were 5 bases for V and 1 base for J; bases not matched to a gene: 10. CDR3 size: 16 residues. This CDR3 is CASSLLQGSTNTEAFF. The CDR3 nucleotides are TGTGCCAGCAGCTTATTACAGGGGTCCACGAACACTGAAGCTTTCTTT.

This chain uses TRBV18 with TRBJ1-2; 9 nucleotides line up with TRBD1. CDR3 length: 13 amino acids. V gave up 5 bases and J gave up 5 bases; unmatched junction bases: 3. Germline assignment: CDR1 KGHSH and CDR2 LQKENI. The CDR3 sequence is CASSFDRGYGYTF. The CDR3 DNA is TGTGCCAGCTCATTCGACAGGGGGTATGGCTACACCTTC.

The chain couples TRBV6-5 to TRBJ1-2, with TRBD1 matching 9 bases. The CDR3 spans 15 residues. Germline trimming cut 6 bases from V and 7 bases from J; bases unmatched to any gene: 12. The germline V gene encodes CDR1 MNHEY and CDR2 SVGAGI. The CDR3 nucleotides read TGTGCCAGCAGATCCAACGCTGGGACAGGGTTTGGCTACACCTTC. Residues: CASRSNAGTGFGYTF.

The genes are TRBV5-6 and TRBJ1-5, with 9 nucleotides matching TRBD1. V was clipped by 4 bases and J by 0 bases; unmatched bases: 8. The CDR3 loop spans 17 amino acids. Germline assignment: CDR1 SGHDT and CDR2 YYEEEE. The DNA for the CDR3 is TGTGCCAGCAGCACCTGGACAGGGGAATATAGCAATCAGCCCCAGCATTTT. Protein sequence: CASSTWTGEYSNQPQHF.

In nucleotides, the CDR3 is TGTGCCAGCAGCCGGGACAGGGAGGAAGAAGCTTTCTTT. Translated, it gives CASSRDREEEAFF. The chain uses TRBV11-2 and TRBJ1-1, with 9 bases matching TRBD1. V gave up 5 bases and J gave up 8 bases; unmatched junction bases: 6. The CDR3 is 13 residues long. Per the germline V gene, CDR1 is SGHAT and CDR2 is FQNNGV.

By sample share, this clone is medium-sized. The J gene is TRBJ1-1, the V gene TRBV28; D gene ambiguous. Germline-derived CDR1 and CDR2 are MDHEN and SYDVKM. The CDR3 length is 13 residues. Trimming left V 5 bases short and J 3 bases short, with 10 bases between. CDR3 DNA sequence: TGTGCCAGCAGTGAACAAGTTCACACTGAAGCTTTCTTT. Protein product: CASSEQVHTEAFF.